Presented here are 15 T cell receptor beta chains from one specimen sequenced in a study of beta chain features in type 1 diabetes. The sequenced template was cDNA made from the entire isolated RNA. Libraries were prepared by immunoSEQ multiplex PCR; TCRdb keeps only in-frame clonotypes and omits some of them. The data show 900,000 or so clones, 15% to 20% seen once. The sample taken for sequencing was naive CD4+ T cells from blood. Receptors originate from a woman aged 18-30 years in good health.

This clone was seen more than once but under ten times. The J gene is TRBJ2-1, the V gene TRBV5-4; 10 bases are a match to TRBD2. There are 17 residues in the CDR3. Germline V gives CDR1 SGHNT, CDR2 YYREEE (reference sequence). V shed 0 bases and J 7 bases; nucleotides not matched to a gene: 10. The DNA for the CDR3 is TGTGCCAGCAGCTTGGCCAAGCTAGCGGGAGTGCGGAATGAGCAGTTCTTC. Translated, it gives CASSLAKLAGVRNEQFF.

This clone showed up just a few times. V and J are TRBV27 and TRBJ2-2; D is unresolved. V gave up 3 bases and J gave up 7 bases, with 15 bases separating them. The germline CDR1 and CDR2 sequences are MNHEY and SMNVEV (reference sequence). CDR3 length: 15 amino acids. CDR3 residues: CASSLSDGRHGELFF. The CDR3 bases are TGTGCCAGCAGTTTGTCGGACGGTCGTCACGGGGAGCTGTTTTTT.

The genes are TRBV5-4 and TRBJ1-4; tentatively, D is TRBD1 (6 bases). CDR1 and CDR2 from the germline V gene are SGHNT and YYREEE (reference sequence). This CDR3 has 14 amino acids. V lost 2 bases, J lost 5 bases, and 10 bases lay in between. CDR3 in amino acids: CASSFTGLNEKLFF. The DNA of the CDR3 is TGTGCCAGCAGCTTTACAGGGCTCAATGAAAAACTGTTTTTT.

This clone has just a few counts. The chain combines TRBV6-6 with TRBJ2-5; TRBD2 agrees at 8 bases. Per the germline V gene, CDR1 is MNHNY and CDR2 is SVGAGI (reference sequence). CDR3 length: 15 amino acids. V was clipped by 6 bases and J by 2 bases; unmatched bases: 8. The CDR3 here is CASRTPSGSQETQYF. The CDR3 DNA follows: TGTGCCAGCAGGACCCCGAGCGGGAGTCAAGAGACCCAGTACTTC.

This clone was detected a few times. The chain joins TRBV19 to TRBJ1-2, with D unclear. V was shortened by 6 bases and J by 7 bases, with 21 bases between the two germline ends. Per germline, CDR1 LNHDA and CDR2 SQIVND (reference sequence). This CDR3 region has 15 residues. In DNA form, the CDR3 reads TGTGCCAGTAGCCGTACGCGCGCGGTTCTGGGTGGCTACACCTTC. Its protein is CASSRTRAVLGGYTF.

This clone was observed a handful of times. This chain uses TRBV18 with TRBJ2-1; D is unresolved. This CDR3 contains 14 residues. The V and J ends lost 7 bases and 4 bases respectively, with 14 bases between them. CDR1 and CDR2 from the germline V gene are KGHSH and LQKENI. Here the CDR3 DNA reads TGTGCCAGCTGCCTTTCAACTTATTACAATGAGCAGTTCTTC. Protein product: CASCLSTYYNEQFF. Together with reference TRBV18 and TRBJ2-1, the CDR3 gives the full variable domain: NAGVMQNPRHLVRRRGQEARLRCSPMKGHSHVYWYRQLPEEGLKFMVYLQKENIIDESGMPKERFSAEFPKEGPSILRIQQVVRGDSAAYFCASCLSTYYNEQFFGPGTRLTVL.

This clone was counted a few times. The chain couples TRBV7-2 to TRBJ2-1; 11 nucleotides match TRBD2. The CDR3 is 16 residues long. The V segment lost 5 bases and the J segment 4 bases; nucleotides outside the gene matches: 7. The germline gives CDR1 SGHTA, CDR2 FQGNSA. The CDR3 coding sequence is TGTGCCAGCAGCCCACCGGGACTAGCGGAATACAATGAGCAGTTCTTC. Amino acids: CASSPPGLAEYNEQFF.

On this clone: Other DNA sequences from this sample encode an identical CDR3 as well. V and J are TRBV28 and TRBJ1-5; 8 nucleotides line up with TRBD1. Losses at the gene ends were 3 bases for V and 7 bases for J; bases not matched to a gene: 5. Germline CDR1 is MDHEN and CDR2 is SYDVKM. The CDR3 length is 14 residues. The CDR3 is CASSFGQGRQPQHF. The CDR3 bases are TGTGCCAGCAGTTTTGGACAGGGAAGACAGCCCCAGCATTTT.

The chain combines TRBV7-2 with TRBJ2-2; possibly TRBD1 or TRBD2 for D (6 bases each). Germline values: CDR1 SGHTA, CDR2 FQGNSA. Trimming removed 5 bases from V and 5 bases from J, with 15 bases in between. This CDR3 is 15 amino acids long. The CDR3 loop is CASSLAGGETGELFF. CDR3 sequence (DNA): TGTGCCAGCAGCCTCGCCGGGGGCGAGACCGGGGAGCTGTTTTTT.

This clone came up a few times. The chain employs TRBV28 and TRBJ2-1; 12 bases are a match to TRBD2. This CDR3 has 21 residues. V was pared by 6 bases and J by 2 bases, with 20 bases of the junction left unmatched. The germline CDR1 and CDR2 sequences are MDHEN and SYDVKM. The CDR3 loop reads CASSFPGRLAGARPPYNEQFF. CDR3 nucleotides: TGTGCCAGCAGCTTTCCTGGAAGACTAGCGGGAGCTCGTCCGCCCTACAATGAGCAGTTCTTC. Supplemented by reference TRBV28 and TRBJ2-1, the full variable domain reads DVKVTQSSRYLVKRTGEKVFLECVQDMDHENMFWYRQDPGLGLRLIYFSYDVKMKEKGDIPEGYSVSREKKERFSLILESASTNQTSMYLCASSFPGRLAGARPPYNEQFFGPGTRLTVL.

This clone was detected a few times. The chain combines TRBV7-2 with TRBJ2-3; 7 bases fit TRBD2. J gave up 1 base and V 11 bases, and 12 bases lay outside the gene matches. The CDR3 is made up of 15 amino acids. Germline V gene data show CDR1 as SGHTA and CDR2 as FQGNSA. CDR3 DNA sequence: TGTGCCGGGGGGGGTACTAGCCGTCGCACAGATACGCAGTATTTT. Its protein product is CAGGGTSRRTDTQYF.

The rearrangement joins TRBV4-3 to TRBJ2-5; 7 positions agree with TRBD1. The V and J ends lost 3 bases and 3 bases, in that order; junction bases with no gene match: 7. There are 15 residues in the CDR3. Germline-derived CDR1 and CDR2 are LGHNA and YSLEER. The CDR3 here is CASSQTGTAKETQYF. The CDR3 DNA follows: TGCGCCAGCAGCCAGACCGGGACAGCAAAAGAGACCCAGTACTTC.

This clone was recorded a few times. The chain carries TRBV21-1 and TRBJ2-3; the table's D call, TRBD2, was not checked against the DNA. TRBV21-1 is a documented pseudogene. The CDR3 consists of 18 residues. CDR3 coding DNA: TGTGCCAGCAGCCTTCCTCAAGACGGACTAGCGGGATTGGATACGCAGTATTTT. Its protein is CASSLPQDGLAGLDTQYF.

This clone was seen more than once but under ten times. The rearrangement joins TRBV7-2 to TRBJ1-1, with D possibly being TRBD1 (5 bases). The germline V and J ends were trimmed by 4 bases and 1 base, with 10 bases remaining between them. The CDR3 loop spans 14 amino acids. Germline-derived CDR1 and CDR2 are SGHTA and FQGNSA. Here the CDR3 DNA reads TGTGCCAGCAGCTACCTGGGGGGGAACACTGAAGCTTTCTTT. Its translation: CASSYLGGNTEAFF.

The sample holds a few counts of this clone. The rearrangement joins TRBV29-1 to TRBJ2-7; D unclear. Per germline, CDR1 SQVTM and CDR2 ANQGSEA. CDR3 length: 12 amino acids. Trimming took 6 bases from V and 5 from J, leaving 14 bases between them. The CDR3: CSVAPRANEQYF. DNA of the CDR3: TGCAGCGTGGCGCCTAGAGCTAACGAGCAGTACTTC.